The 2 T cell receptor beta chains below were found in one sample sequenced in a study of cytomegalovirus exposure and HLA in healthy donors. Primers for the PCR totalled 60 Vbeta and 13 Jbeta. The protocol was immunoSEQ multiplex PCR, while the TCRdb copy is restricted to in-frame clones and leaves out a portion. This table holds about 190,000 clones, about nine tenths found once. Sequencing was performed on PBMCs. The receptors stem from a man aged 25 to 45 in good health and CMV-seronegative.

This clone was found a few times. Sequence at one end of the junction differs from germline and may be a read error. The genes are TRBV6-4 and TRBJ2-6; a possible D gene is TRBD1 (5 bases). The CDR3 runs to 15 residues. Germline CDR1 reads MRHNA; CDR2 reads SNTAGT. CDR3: CASSDSSSGANGLTF. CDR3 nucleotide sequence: TGTGCCAGCAGTGACTCAAGCTCTGGGGCCAACGGCCTGACTTTC.

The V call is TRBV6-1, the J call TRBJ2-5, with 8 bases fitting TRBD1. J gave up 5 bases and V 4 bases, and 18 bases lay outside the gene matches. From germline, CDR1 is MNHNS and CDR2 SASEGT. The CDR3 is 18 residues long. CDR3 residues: CASSAAGGSIGYTETQYF. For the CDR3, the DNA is TGTGCCAGCAGTGCGGCAGGGGGCTCTATAGGGTACACCGAGACCCAGTACTTC.